A single sample is the source of the 20 T cell receptor beta chains below, sequenced in a study of T cell changes during pregnancy in multiple sclerosis. Generated by immunoSEQ multiplex PCR, the TCRdb table keeps only in-frame clones and is missing some. The table has about 56,000 clones, around nine tenths seen once. The source material was peripheral blood, sampled in the first trimester of pregnancy. The receptors stem from a female donor in good health, enrolled as a control in a pregnancy study.

The chain is built from TRBV5-6 and TRBJ1-2; D is unclear. V gave up 0 bases and J gave up 7 bases, with 13 bases separating them. This CDR3 has 14 amino acids. Germline lookup yields CDR1 SGHDT and CDR2 YYEEEE. This chain's CDR3 is CASSLVRRRGGYTF. In DNA form, the CDR3 reads TGTGCCAGCAGCTTGGTTCGCAGACGCGGTGGCTACACCTTC.

This rearrangement joins TRBV7-6 to TRBJ2-1; 10 nucleotides align to TRBD2. Germline V gives CDR1 SGHVS, CDR2 FNYEAQ. Trimming cost V 3 bases and J 8 bases; bases outside gene matches: 10. This CDR3 has 16 residues. In DNA form, the CDR3 reads TGTGCCAGCAGCTTGCGACCTAGCGGGAGTTCATATGAGCAGTTCTTC. It specifies CASSLRPSGSSYEQFF.

This rearrangement joins TRBV6-6 to TRBJ1-1; D is uncertain. V was cut by 1 base and J by 1 base, with 4 bases left in between. This CDR3 has 13 residues. Germline values: CDR1 MNHNY, CDR2 SVGAGI (reference sequence). The CDR3 sequence: CASSYFRNTEAFF. CDR3 bases: TGTGCCAGCAGTTACTTTAGGAACACTGAAGCTTTCTTT.

The gene calls are TRBV7-3 and TRBJ1-1; 7 nucleotides line up with TRBD1. CDR1 SGHTA and CDR2 FQGTGA come from the germline V gene. V lost 5 bases, J lost 3 bases, and 6 bases stayed unmatched. There are 14 residues in the CDR3. The CDR3 region is CASSPITGDTEAFF. The CDR3 DNA is TGTGCCAGCAGCCCTATTACAGGGGACACTGAAGCTTTCTTT.

The chain employs TRBV18 and TRBJ2-6; TRBD2 aligns across 10 bases. CDR3 length: 19 amino acids. V dropped 0 bases and J dropped 3; count of bases not matched to a gene: 8. CDR1 KGHSH and CDR2 LQKENI come from the germline V gene. In DNA, the CDR3 is TGTGCCAGCTCACCACCGTCCACTAGCGGGACCGGTGGGGCCAACGTCCTGACTTTC. This sequence encodes CASSPPSTSGTGGANVLTF.

The chain combines TRBV29-1 with TRBJ1-5, with D tentatively TRBD1 (5 bases). Trimming stripped 4 bases from V and 6 bases from J, with 16 bases between. Per germline, CDR1 SQVTM and CDR2 ANQGSEA. The CDR3 has 14 amino acids. The CDR3 DNA sequence: TGCAGCGTTGGGTTAGGGGATAGTGGTCAGCCCCAGCATTTT. It yields the protein CSVGLGDSGQPQHF.

The chain has TRBV9 and TRBJ2-1; 10 bases line up with TRBD2. The CDR3 loop spans 16 amino acids. With V trimmed by 0 bases and J by 4 bases, 4 bases remained unmatched. Germline CDR1 SGDLS, CDR2 YYNGEE. CDR3 region: CASSVASGRVYNEQFF. CDR3 DNA sequence: TGTGCCAGCAGCGTAGCCAGCGGGAGGGTATACAATGAGCAGTTCTTC.

The chain combines TRBV6-5 with TRBJ2-2; 11 bases fit TRBD2. The J segment lost 7 bases and the V segment lost 7 bases, leaving 5 bases of the junction unmatched. Germline CDR1 is MNHEY and CDR2 is SVGAGI. The CDR3 spans 14 residues. The chain's CDR3 is CASKVGLAGGELFF. In DNA, the CDR3 is TGTGCCAGCAAGGTCGGACTAGCGGGCGGGGAGCTGTTTTTT.

This rearrangement joins TRBV21-1 to TRBJ1-2; the table assigns TRBD1, which was not confirmed against the DNA. TRBV21-1 is termed a pseudogene. The CDR3 has 13 amino acids. The CDR3, as DNA: TGTGCCAGCAGCAAAGAGGGGGCTTGTGGCTACACCTTC. Protein: CASSKEGACGYTF.

The rearrangement uses TRBV5-5 and TRBJ1-1; D is ambiguous. The CDR3 runs to 13 residues. The V and J ends lost 4 bases and 6 bases respectively, with 13 bases between them. Germline V gene lookup returns CDR1 SGHKS and CDR2 YYEKEE (reference sequence). As DNA, the CDR3 is TGTGCCAGCAGCGCCAGATCCCCGTCTGAAGCTTTCTTT. Its protein is CASSARSPSEAFF.

This rearrangement joins TRBV5-4 to TRBJ1-2; TRBD1 might be the D (6 bases). The CDR3 contains 15 residues. V was clipped by 5 bases and J by 2 bases, with 16 bases between them. Germline assignment: CDR1 SGHNT and CDR2 YYREEE (reference sequence). In DNA, the CDR3 is TGTGCCAGCAGTCAACCCAGGGGCGAGAACTATGGCTACACCTTC. Protein sequence: CASSQPRGENYGYTF.

The CDR3 nucleotides are TGTGCCAGCAGCTTACAGGGTCCCCCCGGGGAGCTGTTTTTT. This gives the protein CASSLQGPPGELFF. The chain joins TRBV11-1 to TRBJ2-2, with D possibly TRBD1 on 5 matching bases. Looked up from germline, CDR1 is SGHAT and CDR2 is FQDESV (reference sequence). This CDR3 is 14 amino acids long. Trimming removed 2 bases at V and 6 bases at J, with 10 bases between.

The V call is TRBV5-1, the J call TRBJ1-1; no clear D. V was cut by 7 bases and J by 0 bases, with 13 bases left in between. The V gene's germline CDR1 is SGHRS and CDR2 YFSETQ. The CDR3 has 14 amino acids. The CDR3 DNA reads TGCGCCAGCGTACTTAATCCGATGAACACTGAAGCTTTCTTT. As protein: CASVLNPMNTEAFF.

The table lists this clone with a count of one. The chain links TRBV2 to TRBJ2-1; possible D gene TRBD2, 6 bases. Trimming shortened V by 6 bases and J by 7 bases, and 22 bases separated the two germline ends. Germline values: CDR1 SNHLY, CDR2 FYNNEI. CDR3 size: 16 residues. The CDR3 region has the DNA TGTGCCAGCAGCCCGAGGGCGGGGAGGTTGAAAAATGAGCAGTTCTTC. Encoded protein: CASSPRAGRLKNEQFF.

The chain uses TRBV28 and TRBJ1-2; a possible D gene is TRBD1 (6 bases). Trimming took 7 bases from V and 5 from J, leaving 26 bases between them. In germline, CDR1 is MDHEN, CDR2 SYDVKM. The CDR3 contains 17 residues. CDR3 in amino acids: CASTPRGFFNLKYGYTF. The CDR3 region has the DNA TGTGCCAGCACCCCCAGGGGTTTTTTCAACCTTAAATATGGCTACACCTTC.

The chain carries TRBV7-9 and TRBJ1-4; possible D gene TRBD1, 5 bases. The CDR3 consists of 14 residues. CDR1 SEHNR and CDR2 FQNEAQ come from the germline V gene (reference sequence). Trimming took 1 base from V and 8 from J, leaving 11 bases between them. The CDR3 nucleotides are TGTGCCAGCAGCTTAGGTAGTCCAGGGGAAAAACTGTTTTTT. This translates into CASSLGSPGEKLFF.

The genes are TRBV6-4 and TRBJ2-3, with 7 bases matching TRBD1. V trimming: 6 bases; J trimming: 2 bases; junction bases outside the gene matches: 11. Looked up from germline, CDR1 is MRHNA and CDR2 is SNTAGT. The CDR3 spans 16 residues. The CDR3 nucleotides read TGTGCCAGCAGCCCTCGGGACAGCAGCTACACAGATACGCAGTATTTT. It encodes CASSPRDSSYTDTQYF.

This sequence joins TRBV2 and TRBJ1-1; unclear D gene. Germline CDR1 and CDR2: SNHLY and FYNNEI. Trimming stripped 6 bases from V and 8 bases from J, with 19 bases between. The CDR3 loop spans 14 amino acids. CDR3 nucleotides: TGTGCCAGCAGAACCGGGAACAGCCCCTCAGAAGCTTTCTTT. Translating gives CASRTGNSPSEAFF.

The chain uses TRBV6-1 and TRBJ2-1; 12 bases agree with TRBD2. The germline gives CDR1 MNHNS, CDR2 SASEGT. CDR3 length: 16 residues. J gave up 9 bases and V 4 bases, and 10 bases lay outside the gene matches. CDR3 bases: TGTGCCAGCAGTGCCCGCCTAGCGGGAGGGCTGAGTGAGCAGTTCTTC. Protein sequence: CASSARLAGGLSEQFF.

This clone was observed a handful of times. DNA of the CDR3: TGTGCCAGCAGCTATGGGACAGGGGATCAGCCCCAGCATTTT. Amino acid sequence: CASSYGTGDQPQHF. The rearrangement links TRBV7-8 to TRBJ1-5; 10 bases map to TRBD1. CDR3 length: 14 residues. Germline assignment: CDR1 SGHVS and CDR2 FQNEAQ. V lost 4 bases and J lost 5; bases outside the gene matches: 2.